Listed below are T cell receptor beta chains from one sample, sequenced in a study of blood T cell repertoires in COVID-19. Profiled with immunoSEQ multiplex PCR; TCRdb holds only in-frame clones, not every one. The table has around 90,000 clones, around 88% seen once; the top ten hold around 2.1%. Sequencing input: peripheral blood. The origin of the receptors is a man in his forties or fifties with COVID-19, enrolled during active disease. CDR3s include the opening cysteine and the closing phenylalanine or tryptophan. The order of the fields is V gene, J gene, D gene, clone size, CDR3 DNA, CDR3 protein. D genes are given only for firm matches. Some rows mark clone size as missing; the rest say once, few, many or name a class of expanded clone.

>TRBV5-5|TRBJ2-7|NA|NA
TGTGCCAGCAGCAAGACCGGGGGCCTAGCGGTATACGAGCAGTACTTC
CASSKTGGLAVYEQYF
>TRBV5-4|TRBJ1-1|TRBD1|NA
TGTGCCAGCAGCCGTCCCGGGACAGGGGGATGGACTGAAGCTTTCTTT
CASSRPGTGGWTEAFF
>TRBV3-1/TRBV3-2|TRBJ2-1|TRBD1|NA
TGTGCCAGCAGCCAAGGCAGGGCAGGGGGCCAGTTCTTC
CASSQGRAGGQFF
>TRBV5-1|TRBJ2-5|NA|NA
TGCGCCAGCAGCTCCCCCCAGGGCCTCCAAGAGACCCAGTACTTC
CASSSPQGLQETQYF
>TRBV19|TRBJ1-2|NA|few
TGTGCCAGTAGTTTCACGGTCGTGGTACCTTATGGCTACACCTTC
CASSFTVVVPYGYTF
>TRBV28|TRBJ1-1|TRBD1|NA
TGTGCCAGCAGTCCAGGACAGGGGGTATCAGCTTTCTTT
CASSPGQGVSAFF
>TRBV21-1|TRBJ2-7|NA|NA
TGTGCCAGGGACAGTAGCTCCTACGAGCAGTACTTC
CARDSSSYEQYF
>TRBV28|TRBJ2-7|TRBD1|NA
TGTGCCAGCAGTTCTCCCGGGACAGGGACAATCTACGAGCAGTACTTC
CASSSPGTGTIYEQYF
>TRBV7-9|TRBJ1-3|TRBD1|NA
TGTGCCAGCAGCCCCCTGGGACAGGTTAGCTCTGGAAACACCATATATTTT
CASSPLGQVSSGNTIYF
>TRBV5-1|TRBJ1-5|NA|NA
TGCGCCAGCAGCCCAACGGGGGGGGACAATCAGCCCCAGCATTTT
CASSPTGGDNQPQHF
>TRBV4-1|TRBJ2-7|TRBD1|NA
TGCGCCAGCAGCCTCGGACAGGGTTCCTACGAGCAGTACTTC
CASSLGQGSYEQYF
>TRBV27|TRBJ2-3|TRBD1|once
TGTGCCAGCAGTTTATCTTGGACAGGGGGAAATACGCAGTATTTT
CASSLSWTGGNTQYF
>TRBV2|TRBJ1-2|TRBD1|NA
TGTGCCAGGGGGGGACAGGCCTTTGGGTCTGGCTACACCTTC
CARGGQAFGSGYTF
>TRBV28|TRBJ2-2|TRBD2|NA
TGTGCCAGCAGTTTACCCGGGGTAGCGGGGCACACCGGGGAGCTGTTTTTT
CASSLPGVAGHTGELFF
>TRBV5-1|TRBJ1-5|NA|once
TGCGCCAGCAGCATGGACACCAATCAGCCCCAGCATTTT
CASSMDTNQPQHF
>TRBV6-2/TRBV6-3|TRBJ2-7|NA|NA
TGTGCCAGCAGTTACTCGTACACTTCGGGAACCTACGAGCAGTACTTC
CASSYSYTSGTYEQYF
>TRBV5-5|TRBJ1-5|NA|NA
TGTGCCAGCAGCCCAATGTCCGGACAGAGGGAGCCCCAGCATTTT
CASSPMSGQREPQHF
>TRBV9|TRBJ2-1|NA|NA
TGTGCCAGCAGCGTACAGGGTGAGCAGTTCTTC
CASSVQGEQFF